This T cell receptor (beta chain) is drawn from a study of technical replicates of blood from a handful of donors. Here immunoSEQ multiplex PCR was the method, and the copy in TCRdb shows in-frame clones only, minus some. The table shows tens of thousands of clones, with 90% to 95% occurring only once. The sequencing input was T cells isolated from PBMCs. This sequence was found in a human donor in good health.

In nucleotides, the CDR3 is TGTGCCATCAGGGGCGGGAGCATGAACACCGGGGAGCTGTTTTTT. It specifies CAIRGGSMNTGELFF. The chain couples TRBV10-3 to TRBJ2-2, with 7 bases fitting TRBD2. The CDR3 runs 15 residues. With V trimmed by 6 bases and J by 1 base, 5 bases remained unmatched. Germline CDR1 and CDR2: ENHRY and SYGVKD.